This TCR beta chain appears in the sequencing data of a study of response to subunit inactivated influenza vaccine. MiXCR, run by TCRdb on the RT-PCR reads, gives a single entry per CDR3 protein. The table shows 200,000 to 250,000 distinct CDR3 sequences, with 9.5% to 15% occurring only once. This clonotype turned up a few times. What it binds is unknown. The germline gives CDR1 SGHKS, CDR2 YYEKEE (reference sequence). The CDR3 is 12 residues long. The V and J ends lost 4 bases and 6 bases respectively, with 8 bases between them. Study-level results: A suggestion made by the authors is that each seasonal influenza vaccination recruits few new T cells.

This receptor was taken from a man aged 45-60 years who received an inactivated influenza vaccine. This specimen consisted of non-naive T cells sorted from PBMCs, obtained 14 to 15 days before vaccination. The chain employs TRBV5-5 and TRBJ2-1; D may be TRBD2 (6 bases). CDR3 sequence: CASSRDFNEQFF. CDR3 DNA: TGTGCCAGCAGCCGGGACTTCAATGAGCAGTTCTTC.